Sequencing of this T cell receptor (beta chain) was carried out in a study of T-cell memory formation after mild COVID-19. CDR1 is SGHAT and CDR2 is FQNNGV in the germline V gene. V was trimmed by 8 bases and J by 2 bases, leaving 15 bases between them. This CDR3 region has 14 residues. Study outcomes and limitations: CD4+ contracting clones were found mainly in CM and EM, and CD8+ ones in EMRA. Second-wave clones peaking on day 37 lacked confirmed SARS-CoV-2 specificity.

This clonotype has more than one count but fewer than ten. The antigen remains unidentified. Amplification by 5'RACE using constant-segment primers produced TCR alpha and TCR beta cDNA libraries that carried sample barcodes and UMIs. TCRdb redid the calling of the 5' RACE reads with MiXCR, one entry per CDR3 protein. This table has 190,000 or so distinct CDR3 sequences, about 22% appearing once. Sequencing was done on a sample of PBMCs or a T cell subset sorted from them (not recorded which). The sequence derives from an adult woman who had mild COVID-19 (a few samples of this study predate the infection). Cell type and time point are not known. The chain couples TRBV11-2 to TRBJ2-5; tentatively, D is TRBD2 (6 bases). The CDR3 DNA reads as TGTGCCAGCTCCTTCGCGGGGTCACAAGAGACCCAGTACTTC. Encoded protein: CASSFAGSQETQYF. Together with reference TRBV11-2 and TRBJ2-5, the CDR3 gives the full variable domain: EAGVAQSPRYKIIEKRQSVAFWCNPISGHATLYWYQQILGQGPKLLIQFQNNGVVDDSQLPKDRFSAERLKGVDSTLKIQPAKLEDSAVYLCASSFAGSQETQYFGPGTRLLVL.